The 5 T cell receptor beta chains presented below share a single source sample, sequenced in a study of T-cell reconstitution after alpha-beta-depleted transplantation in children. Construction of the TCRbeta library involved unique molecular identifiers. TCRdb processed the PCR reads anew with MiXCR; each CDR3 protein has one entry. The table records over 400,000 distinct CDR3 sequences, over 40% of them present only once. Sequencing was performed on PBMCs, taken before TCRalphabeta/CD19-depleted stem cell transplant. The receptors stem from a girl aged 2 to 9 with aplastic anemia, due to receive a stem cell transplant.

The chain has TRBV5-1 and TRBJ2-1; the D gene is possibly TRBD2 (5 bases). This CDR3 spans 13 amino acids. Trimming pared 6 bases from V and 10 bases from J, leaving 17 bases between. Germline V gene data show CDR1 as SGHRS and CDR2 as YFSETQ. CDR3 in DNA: TGCGCCAGCATGGTAGAGCGGCGGAGGGAGCAGTTCTTC. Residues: CASMVERRREQFF.

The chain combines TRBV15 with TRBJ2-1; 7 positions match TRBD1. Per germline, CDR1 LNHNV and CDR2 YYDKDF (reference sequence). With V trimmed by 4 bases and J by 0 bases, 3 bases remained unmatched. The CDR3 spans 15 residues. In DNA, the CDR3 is TGTGCCACCAGCATGGACAGGAGCTCCTACAATGAGCAGTTCTTC. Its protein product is CATSMDRSSYNEQFF.

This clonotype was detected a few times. CDR3 bases: TGTGCCAGCAGCTCCCAAAGAAGGGTGGGGTCCTACGAGCAGTACTTC. Its protein is CASSSQRRVGSYEQYF. The rearrangement joins TRBV7-2 to TRBJ2-7; no clear D. The CDR3 is 16 residues long. V was trimmed by 4 bases and J by 1 base, leaving 17 bases between them. In germline, CDR1 is SGHTA, CDR2 FQGNSA. The whole variable domain, remainder taken from reference TRBV7-2 and TRBJ2-7, is GAGVSQSPSNKVTEKGKDVELRCDPISGHTALYWYRQSLGQGLEFLIYFQGNSAPDKSGLPSDRFSAERTGGSVSTLTIQRTQQEDSAVYLCASSSQRRVGSYEQYFGPGTRLTVT.

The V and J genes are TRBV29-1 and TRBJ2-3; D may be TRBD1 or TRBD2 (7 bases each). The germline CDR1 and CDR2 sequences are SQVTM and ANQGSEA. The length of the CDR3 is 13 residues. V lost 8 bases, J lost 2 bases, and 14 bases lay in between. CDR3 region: CSTRGRDTDTQYF. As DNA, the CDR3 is TGCAGCACCAGGGGGAGGGACACAGATACGCAGTATTTT.

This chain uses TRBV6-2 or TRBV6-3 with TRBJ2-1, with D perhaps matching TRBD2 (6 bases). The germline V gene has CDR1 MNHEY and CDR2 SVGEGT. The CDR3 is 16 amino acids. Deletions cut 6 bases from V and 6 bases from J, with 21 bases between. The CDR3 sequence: CASRRSATGRGNEQFF. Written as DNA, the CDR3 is TGTGCCAGCAGGCGGTCGGCTACCGGGAGAGGCAATGAGCAGTTCTTC.